What follows is one T cell receptor (beta chain) and its context. The target antigen is unknown. PCR amplification relied on 60 Vbeta primers (plus 13 Jbeta primers). The table came from immunoSEQ multiplex PCR; TCRdb's copy has only in-frame clones and leaves some out. Of approximately 110,000 clones listed, approximately 80% were seen once; the top ten hold more than 3%. The data derive from a study of cytomegalovirus exposure and HLA in healthy donors. Whole-study results and caveats: Common viral pathogens seemed, in a later analysis, to connect with several of the most significant clusters. According to an earlier analysis, most TCR beta V segments yielded productive rearrangements about 87% or about 30% of the time.

The sequence derives from a man between 35 and 55 years old in good health and CMV-seronegative. Material: PBMCs.

CDR3 nucleotides: TGTGCCATCGGGGAGCGGAACACTGAAGCTTTCTTT. The encoded protein is CAIGERNTEAFF. The chain recombines TRBV10-3 with TRBJ1-1, with no clear D. The CDR3 is 12 residues long. V dropped 8 bases and J dropped 1 base, with 8 bases sitting between them. Germline loops: CDR1 ENHRY, CDR2 SYGVKD.